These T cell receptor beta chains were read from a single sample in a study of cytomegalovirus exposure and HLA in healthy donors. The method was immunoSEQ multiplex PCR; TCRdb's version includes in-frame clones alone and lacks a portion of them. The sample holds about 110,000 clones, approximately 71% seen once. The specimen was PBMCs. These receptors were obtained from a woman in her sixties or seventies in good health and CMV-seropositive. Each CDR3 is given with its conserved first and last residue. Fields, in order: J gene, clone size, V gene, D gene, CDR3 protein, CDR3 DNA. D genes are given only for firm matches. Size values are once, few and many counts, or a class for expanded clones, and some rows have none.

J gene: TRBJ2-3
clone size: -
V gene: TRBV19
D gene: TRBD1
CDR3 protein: CASSLIWGQGTDTQYF
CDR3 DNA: TGTGCCAGTAGCCTCATTTGGGGACAGGGCACAGATACGCAGTATTTT

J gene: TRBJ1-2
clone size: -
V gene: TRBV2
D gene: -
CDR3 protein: CASTFIGDGYTF
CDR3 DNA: TGTGCCAGCACCTTTATAGGAGATGGCTACACCTTC

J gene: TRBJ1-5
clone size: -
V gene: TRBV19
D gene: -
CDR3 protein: CASSILSGQPQHF
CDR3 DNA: TGTGCCAGTAGTATCTTGTCAGGTCAGCCCCAGCATTTT

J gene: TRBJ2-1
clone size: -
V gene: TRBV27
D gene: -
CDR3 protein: CASSLSAGWSVVPNEQFF
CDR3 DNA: TGTGCCAGCAGTTTATCGGCGGGATGGTCAGTTGTTCCCAATGAGCAGTTCTTC

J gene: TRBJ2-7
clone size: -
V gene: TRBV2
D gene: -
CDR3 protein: CASSVDWIQEQYF
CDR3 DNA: TGTGCCAGCAGCGTGGACTGGATTCAGGAGCAGTACTTC

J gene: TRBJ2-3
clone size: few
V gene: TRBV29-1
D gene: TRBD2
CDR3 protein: CSVDGTSLEDTQYF
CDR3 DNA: TGCAGCGTTGACGGGACTAGCCTTGAAGATACGCAGTATTTT

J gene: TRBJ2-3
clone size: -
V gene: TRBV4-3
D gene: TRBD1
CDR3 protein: CASSHDRVDTQYF
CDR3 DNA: TGCGCCAGCAGCCATGACAGGGTAGATACGCAGTATTTT

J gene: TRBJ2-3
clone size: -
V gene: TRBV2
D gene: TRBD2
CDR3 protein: CASSEATSGGPDTQYF
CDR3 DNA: TGTGCCAGCAGTGAAGCGACTAGCGGGGGACCAGATACGCAGTATTTT

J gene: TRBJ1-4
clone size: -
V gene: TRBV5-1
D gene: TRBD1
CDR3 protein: CASSSSLGTVFNEKLFF
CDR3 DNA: TGCGCCAGCAGCTCAAGCCTTGGGACAGTGTTTAATGAAAAACTGTTTTTT

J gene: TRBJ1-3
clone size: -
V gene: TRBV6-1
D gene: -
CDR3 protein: CASSEFLDLSSGNTIYF
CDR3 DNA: TGTGCCAGCAGTGAATTTTTGGACTTGAGCTCTGGAAACACCATATATTTT

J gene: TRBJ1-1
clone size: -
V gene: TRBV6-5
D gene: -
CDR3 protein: CASRPSTLNTEAFF
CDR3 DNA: TGTGCCAGCAGACCCTCTACTTTGAACACTGAAGCTTTCTTT

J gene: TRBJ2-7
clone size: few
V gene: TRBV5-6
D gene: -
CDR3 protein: CASSLQGVSYEQYF
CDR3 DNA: TGTGCCAGCAGCCTACAGGGCGTCTCCTACGAGCAGTACTTC

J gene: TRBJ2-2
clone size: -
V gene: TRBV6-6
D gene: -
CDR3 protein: CASSPIPGFNGELFF
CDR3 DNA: TGTGCCAGCAGCCCCATCCCAGGGTTTAACGGGGAGCTGTTTTTT

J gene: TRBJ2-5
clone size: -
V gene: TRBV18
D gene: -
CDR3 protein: CASSSGETQYF
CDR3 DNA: TGTGCCAGCTCTTCGGGGGAGACCCAGTACTTC